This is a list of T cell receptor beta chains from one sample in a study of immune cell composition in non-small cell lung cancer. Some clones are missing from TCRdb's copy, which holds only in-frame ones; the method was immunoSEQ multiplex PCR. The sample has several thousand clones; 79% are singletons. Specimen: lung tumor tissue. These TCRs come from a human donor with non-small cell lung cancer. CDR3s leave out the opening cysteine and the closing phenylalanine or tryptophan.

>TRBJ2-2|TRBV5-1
ASSLRGPSSNTGELF
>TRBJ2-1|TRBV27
ASSLFGTGLNEQF
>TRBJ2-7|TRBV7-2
ASSPRTTEQY
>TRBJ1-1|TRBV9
ASSAAGTPQLEAF
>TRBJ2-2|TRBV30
AWRGTTTTGELF
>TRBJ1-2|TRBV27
ASSLSTGDGYT
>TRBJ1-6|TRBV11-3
ASSLAGDSGSPLH
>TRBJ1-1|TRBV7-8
ASSPFRDRIKHTEAF
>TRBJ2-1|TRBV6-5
ASSPGTGYNEQF
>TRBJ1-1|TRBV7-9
ASSPPGQGLNTEAF
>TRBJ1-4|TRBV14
ASSRLSGQGYEKLF
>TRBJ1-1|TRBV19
ASTDRGNTEAF
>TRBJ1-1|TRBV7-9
ASRHTQGASTEAF
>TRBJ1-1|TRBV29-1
SVAIPGTDYEAF
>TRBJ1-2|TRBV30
AWRRGPAGSDGYT
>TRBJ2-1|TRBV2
ASEVLGGQF
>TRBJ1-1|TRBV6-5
ASSRWGEAF
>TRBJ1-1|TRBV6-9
ASSYRDHEAF
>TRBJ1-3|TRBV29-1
SVEPVPGQGSSGNTIY
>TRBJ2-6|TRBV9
ASSSRFSGANVLT
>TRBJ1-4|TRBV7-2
ASSFHTGEKGKLF
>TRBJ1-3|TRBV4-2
ASSQEGTHSGNTIY
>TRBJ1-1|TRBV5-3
ASSFTVNTEAF
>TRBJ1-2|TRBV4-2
ASSWGVLYT
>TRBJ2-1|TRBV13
ASSLEGLDSNGQF
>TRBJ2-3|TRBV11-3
ASSLAVVTDTQY
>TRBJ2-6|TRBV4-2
ASSPTGQGRSGANVLT
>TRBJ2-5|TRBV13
ASSDGQLETQY
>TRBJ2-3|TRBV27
ASRSTGTGADTQY
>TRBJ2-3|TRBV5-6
ASSLGGGVMDTQY
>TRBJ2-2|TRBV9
ASSPWGSGGSGELF
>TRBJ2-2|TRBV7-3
ASKAGGPTGELF
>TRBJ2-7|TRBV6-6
ASLGQSEQY
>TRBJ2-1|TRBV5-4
ASSRTGPYNEQF
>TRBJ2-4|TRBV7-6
ANLIGGRVKNIQY